This T cell receptor (beta chain) was observed in a study of T cells in narcolepsy. For the study at large: Patients with NT1 or NT2 and healthy control donors were enrolled. Findings and caveats of the study: HCRT-specific and TRIB2-specific autoreactive clonotypes appeared among same-patient CSF and blood CD4+ clonotypes.

Concerning this clone itself: What it binds is unknown.

Produced via immunoSEQ multiplex PCR; TCRdb's table is partial and in-frame only. Of more than 20,000 clones in the sample, about 80% are singletons; the top ten hold about 4.4%. The CDR3 contains 13 residues. CDR1 is MNHNS and CDR2 is SASEGT in the germline V gene. The ends were cut back, 9 bases at V and 5 bases at J, with 13 bases in the middle. V and J are TRBV6-1 and TRBJ2-2; D is unresolved. The specimen sequenced was memory (CD45RA-) CD4+ T cells from blood. This TCR came from a human donor in good health. The CDR3 sequence: CASTLYWTGELFF. Written as DNA, the CDR3 is TGTGCCAGTACTTTATATTGGACCGGGGAGCTGTTTTTT.